Each of the 17 T cell receptor beta chains below was sequenced from the same sample in a study of blood T cell repertoires in COVID-19. Repertoires were generated with immunoSEQ multiplex PCR, while TCRdb's copy carries only in-frame clones and drops some. This repertoire shows 400,000 to 450,000 clones, around 89% found once; its top ten account for 1.1%. Input material: PBMCs or T cells enriched from blood (not recorded which). The origin of the receptors is a man younger than 40 who had recovered from COVID-19.

The chain is built from TRBV19 and TRBJ2-7; weak D call: TRBD2 (5 bases). The CDR3 length is 13 residues. From germline, CDR1 is LNHDA and CDR2 SQIVND (reference sequence). V was pared by 2 bases and J by 1 base, with 6 bases between. The CDR3 DNA follows: TGTGCCAGTAGTATAACTAGTTCCTACGAGCAGTACTTC. It specifies CASSITSSYEQYF.

CDR3 sequence (DNA): TGTGCCAGCAGCGCGACGCTAGGGGTGGGCACCGGGGAGCTGTTTTTT. Translated: CASSATLGVGTGELFF. The genes are TRBV9 and TRBJ2-2; weak D call: TRBD1 (5 bases). Germline CDR1 is SGDLS and CDR2 is YYNGEE. Trimming cost V 3 bases and J 4 bases, with 16 bases left between them. CDR3 size: 16 residues.

V gene TRBV5-4 combines with J gene TRBJ1-2; perhaps TRBD1 as D (6 bases). The V end lost 1 base, the J end lost 7 bases, and 17 bases lay between the germline ends. The CDR3 length is 15 residues. Per germline, CDR1 SGHNT and CDR2 YYREEE (reference sequence). The CDR3 sequence is CASSLPLPGDGGYTF. Written as DNA, the CDR3 is TGTGCCAGCAGCTTGCCCTTACCAGGGGATGGTGGCTACACCTTC.

The chain has TRBV7-9 and TRBJ2-1; possible D gene TRBD1, 5 bases. The CDR3 totals 15 residues. V lost 5 bases to trimming and J lost 0 bases, with 11 bases between them. Germline V CDR1 and CDR2: SEHNR, FQNEAQ (reference sequence). The CDR3 loop is CASSPRTSSYNEQFF. For the CDR3, the DNA is TGTGCCAGCAGCCCCCGGACAAGCTCCTACAATGAGCAGTTCTTC.

This rearrangement joins TRBV24-1 to TRBJ1-5; weak D call: TRBD1 (6 bases). The CDR3 consists of 15 residues. CDR1 and CDR2 from the germline V gene are KGHDR and SFDVKD. Trimming left V 4 bases short and J 2 bases short, with 11 bases between. DNA for the CDR3: TGTGCCACCAGTGACTCCAGGGGTGGCAATCAGCCCCAGCATTTT. Protein: CATSDSRGGNQPQHF.

The V call is TRBV28, the J call TRBJ1-1; D call uncertain. The CDR3 runs 15 residues. Germline CDR1 and CDR2: MDHEN and SYDVKM. V shed 3 bases and J shed 0 bases, with 11 bases lying between them. CDR3: CASSFRTAVNTEAFF. The CDR3 nucleotides read TGTGCCAGCAGTTTCCGTACAGCCGTGAACACTGAAGCTTTCTTT.

This chain joins TRBV5-1 and TRBJ2-5, with a tentative D call TRBD1 (5 bases). The CDR3 length is 14 residues. V was shortened by 9 bases and J by 0 bases, with 15 bases between the two germline ends. Germline V CDR1 and CDR2: SGHRS, YFSETQ. The CDR3 sequence is CAIRSTDNQETQYF. CDR3 sequence (DNA): TGCGCCATTCGTAGTACGGACAACCAAGAGACCCAGTACTTC.

The chain joins TRBV10-1 to TRBJ2-2; no clear D gene. The CDR3 extends over 14 amino acids. The germline V gene encodes CDR1 WNHNN and CDR2 SYGVQD (reference sequence). Trimming cost V 3 bases and J 4 bases, with 9 bases left between them. The CDR3 here is CASSESSATGELFF. CDR3 bases: TGCGCCAGCAGTGAAAGTAGTGCCACCGGGGAGCTGTTTTTT.

V is TRBV19 and J is TRBJ2-1, with D possibly matching TRBD2 (5 bases). Germline V gene data show CDR1 as LNHDA and CDR2 as SQIVND (reference sequence). Trimming took 4 bases from V and 10 from J, leaving 23 bases between them. This CDR3 is 16 amino acids long. The CDR3 DNA follows: TGTGCCAGTAGTACCCCCGGGGTGTCACCCCGGGTCGAGCAGTTCTTC. Protein: CASSTPGVSPRVEQFF.

The rearrangement uses TRBV19 and TRBJ1-1, with D unclear. V lost 1 base, J lost 5 bases, and 17 bases lay in between. CDR1 is LNHDA, CDR2 SQIVND, per germline (reference sequence). The CDR3 loop spans 16 amino acids. Here the CDR3 reads CASSIGPRRPGTEAFF. CDR3 bases: TGTGCCAGTAGTATAGGACCAAGGCGCCCCGGGACTGAAGCTTTCTTT.

The CDR3 DNA sequence: TGTGCCAGTAGTATACCCGGCGAGCAGTACTTC. It translates to CASSIPGEQYF. This chain joins TRBV19 and TRBJ2-7; D is undetermined. CDR3 length equals 11 residues. CDR1 and CDR2 (germline): LNHDA, SQIVND (reference sequence). The V gene lost 2 bases and the J gene lost 6 bases, with 5 bases spanning the gap.

V usage is TRBV10-3 and J usage is TRBJ1-2; D ambiguous. Deletions cut 3 bases from V and 4 bases from J, with 9 bases between. Germline V CDR1 and CDR2: ENHRY, SYGVKD. The CDR3 runs 13 residues. CDR3 sequence (DNA): TGTGCCATCAGTGAAGAGGGCCGCTATGGCTACACCTTC. Its protein is CAISEEGRYGYTF.

The chain employs TRBV27 and TRBJ1-2, with D possibly matching TRBD1 (6 bases). The ends were cut back, 6 bases at V and 5 bases at J, with 16 bases in the middle. The length of the CDR3 is 14 residues. Germline V gives CDR1 MNHEY, CDR2 SMNVEV (reference sequence). The CDR3 spells CASSVNPGHYGYTF. CDR3 sequence (DNA): TGTGCCAGCAGCGTGAATCCGGGACATTATGGCTACACCTTC.

The chain has TRBV29-1 and TRBJ1-4; 12 bases agree with TRBD1. V lost 7 bases, J lost 9 bases, and 6 bases stayed unmatched. Germline CDR1 SQVTM, CDR2 ANQGSEA. The CDR3 length is 13 residues. CDR3 sequence reads: CSGWDRGHKKLFF. CDR3 DNA: TGCAGCGGGTGGGACAGGGGGCATAAAAAACTGTTTTTT.

The chain links TRBV28 to TRBJ1-6; the match to TRBD1 covers 9 bases. This CDR3 has 14 amino acids. V gave up 7 bases and J gave up 9 bases; unmatched junction bases: 7. From germline, CDR1 is MDHEN and CDR2 SYDVKM. The CDR3 nucleotides are TGTGCCAGCACCCTTACAGGGGGCGGTTCACCCCTCCACTTT. It specifies CASTLTGGGSPLHF. Full variable domain (missing parts from reference TRBV28 and TRBJ1-6): DVKVTQSSRYLVKRTGEKVFLECVQDMDHENMFWYRQDPGLGLRLIYFSYDVKMKEKGDIPEGYSVSREKKERFSLILESASTNQTSMYLCASTLTGGGSPLHFGNGTRLTVT.

The chain recombines TRBV10-3 with TRBJ1-2, with TRBD1 matching over 7 bases. The CDR3 extends over 16 amino acids. V was pared by 0 bases and J by 1 base, with 5 bases of the junction left unmatched. Germline V lookup: CDR1 ENHRY, CDR2 SYGVKD. CDR3 nucleotide sequence: TGTGCCATCAGTGAGTCAGTGGGACAGCTTAACTATGGCTACACCTTC. As protein: CAISESVGQLNYGYTF.

The chain links TRBV19 to TRBJ1-5; the match to TRBD1 covers 10 bases. Germline V gene lookup returns CDR1 LNHDA and CDR2 SQIVND (reference sequence). The trim removed 5 bases at V and 0 bases at J, leaving 10 bases unmatched. The CDR3 has 18 amino acids. In DNA form, the CDR3 reads TGTGCCAGTAGTCCTCCTTCCGGGACAGGGGATAGCAATCAGCCCCAGCATTTT. It codes for CASSPPSGTGDSNQPQHF.